This T cell receptor (beta chain) was documented in a study of OX40 agonist ivuxolimab in advanced cancers. Study-wide results and limits: Individuals who were partial responders at 0.1-3.0 mg/kg had clonal expansion that ranked among the lowest. Mean expanded clone counts were higher in CD8+ than CD4+ T cells. Clones of CD4+ and CD8+ blood T cells grew by week 6 at doses of 0.1 to 3.0 mg/kg.

Drawing of blood for sampling happened at baseline, at cycle 4 day 1, and at cycle 7 day 1. V lost 4 bases and J 4 bases, leaving 16 bases between the germline ends. CDR3 size: 15 residues. CDR1 and CDR2 (germline): MDHEN, SYDVKM. As regards this clone: Its antigen remains unknown.

Assay used: immunoSEQ multiplex PCR; TCRdb lists only in-frame clones, some missing. The profile shows approximately 69,000 clones, 85% to 90% of them singletons. The V and J genes are TRBV28 and TRBJ1-2; a possible D gene is TRBD1 (6 bases). This specimen consisted of CD4+ or CD8+ T cells sorted from blood, obtained in a trial of the OX40 agonist ivuxolimab. This sequence originates from an adult with an advanced solid tumor such as melanoma, head and neck, liver or kidney cancer. The CDR3 DNA follows: TGTGCCAGCAGTTCTAGCGGGGGACACGGCTATGGCTACACCTTC. This encodes CASSSSGGHGYGYTF.